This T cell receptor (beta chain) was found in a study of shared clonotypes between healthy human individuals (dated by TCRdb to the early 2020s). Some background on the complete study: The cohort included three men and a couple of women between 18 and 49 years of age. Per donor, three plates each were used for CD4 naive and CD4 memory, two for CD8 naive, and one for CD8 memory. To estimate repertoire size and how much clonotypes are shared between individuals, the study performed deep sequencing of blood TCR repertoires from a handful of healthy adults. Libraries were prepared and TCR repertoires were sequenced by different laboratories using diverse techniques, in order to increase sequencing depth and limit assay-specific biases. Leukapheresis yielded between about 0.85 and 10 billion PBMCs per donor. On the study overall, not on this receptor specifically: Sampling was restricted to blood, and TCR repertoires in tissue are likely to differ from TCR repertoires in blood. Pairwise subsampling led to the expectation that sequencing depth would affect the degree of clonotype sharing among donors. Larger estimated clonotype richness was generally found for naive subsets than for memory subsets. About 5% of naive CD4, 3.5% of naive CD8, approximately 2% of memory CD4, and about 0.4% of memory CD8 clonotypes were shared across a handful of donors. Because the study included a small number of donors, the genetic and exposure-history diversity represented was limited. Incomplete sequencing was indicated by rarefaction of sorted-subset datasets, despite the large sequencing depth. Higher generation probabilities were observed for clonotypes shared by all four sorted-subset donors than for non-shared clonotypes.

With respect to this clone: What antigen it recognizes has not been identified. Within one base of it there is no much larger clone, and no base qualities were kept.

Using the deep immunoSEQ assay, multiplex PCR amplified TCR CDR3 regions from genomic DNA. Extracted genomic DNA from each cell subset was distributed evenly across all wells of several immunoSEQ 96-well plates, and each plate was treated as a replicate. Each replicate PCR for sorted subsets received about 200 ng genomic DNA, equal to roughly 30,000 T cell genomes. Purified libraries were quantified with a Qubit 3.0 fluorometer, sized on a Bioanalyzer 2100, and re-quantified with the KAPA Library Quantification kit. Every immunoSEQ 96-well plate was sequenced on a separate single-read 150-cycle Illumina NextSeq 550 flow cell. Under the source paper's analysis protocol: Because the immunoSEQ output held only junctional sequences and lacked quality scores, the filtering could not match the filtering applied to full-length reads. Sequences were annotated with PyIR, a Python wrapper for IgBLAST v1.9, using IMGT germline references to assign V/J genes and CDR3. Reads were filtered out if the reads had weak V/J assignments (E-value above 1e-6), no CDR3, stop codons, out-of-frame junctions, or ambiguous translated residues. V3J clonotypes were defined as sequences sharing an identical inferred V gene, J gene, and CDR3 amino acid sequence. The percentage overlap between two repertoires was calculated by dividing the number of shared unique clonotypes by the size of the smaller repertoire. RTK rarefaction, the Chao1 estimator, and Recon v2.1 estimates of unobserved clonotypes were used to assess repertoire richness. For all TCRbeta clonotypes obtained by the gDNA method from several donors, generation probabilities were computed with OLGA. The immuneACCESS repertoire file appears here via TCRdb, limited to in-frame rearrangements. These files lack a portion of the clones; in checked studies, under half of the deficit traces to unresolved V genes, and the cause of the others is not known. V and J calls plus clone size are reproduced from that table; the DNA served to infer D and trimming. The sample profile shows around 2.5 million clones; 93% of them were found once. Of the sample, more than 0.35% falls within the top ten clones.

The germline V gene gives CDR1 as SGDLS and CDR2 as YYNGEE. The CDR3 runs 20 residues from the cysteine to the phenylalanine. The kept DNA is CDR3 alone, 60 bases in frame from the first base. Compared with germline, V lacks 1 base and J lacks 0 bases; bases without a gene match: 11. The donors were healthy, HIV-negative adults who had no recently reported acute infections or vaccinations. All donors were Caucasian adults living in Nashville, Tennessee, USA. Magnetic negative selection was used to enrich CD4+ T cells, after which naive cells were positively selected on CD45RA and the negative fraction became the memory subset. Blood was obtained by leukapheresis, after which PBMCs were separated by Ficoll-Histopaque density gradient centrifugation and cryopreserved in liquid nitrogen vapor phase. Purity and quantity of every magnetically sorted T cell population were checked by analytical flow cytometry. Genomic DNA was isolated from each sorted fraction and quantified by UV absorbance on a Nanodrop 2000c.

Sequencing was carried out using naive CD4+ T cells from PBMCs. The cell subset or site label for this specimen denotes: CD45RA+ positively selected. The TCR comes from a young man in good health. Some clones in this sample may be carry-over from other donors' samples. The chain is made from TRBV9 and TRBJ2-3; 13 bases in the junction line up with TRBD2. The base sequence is TGTGCCAGCAGCGTAAGCCTCGGGACTAGCGGGACCTCTAGCACAGATACGCAGTATTTT. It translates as CASSVSLGTSGTSSTDTQYF.